This T cell receptor (beta chain) was captured by sequencing in a study of cytomegalovirus exposure and HLA in healthy donors. Points from the study as a whole: Later analysis placed DRB1 highest and HLA-C lowest in TCR association rates, which differed by HLA locus. 87-base-pair reads could not separate some V segments, including TRBV6-2 and TRBV6-3. Accurate predictions that matched the HLA-A and HLA-B alleles of most subjects were reportedly made from TCR beta sequences.

Details on this clone: Antigen specificity is unknown.

PCR used 60 Vbeta primers and 13 Jbeta primers. Sequencing was performed with immunoSEQ multiplex PCR; in TCRdb, only in-frame clones are kept and a portion is missing. Its clone listing holds 45,000 to 60,000 clones. Donors showed nominal health when sampled, although they likely had unrecorded immune exposures. The CDR3 sequence is 16 residues long. V lost 0 bases and J lost 7; bases outside the gene matches: 10. Germline CDR1 reads SGHRS; CDR2 reads YFSETQ. The chain combines TRBV5-1 with TRBJ1-1; TRBD1 matches 9 bases. Sequencing input: PBMCs. The sequence was obtained from a female donor in good health and CMV-seronegative. The CDR3 DNA reads TGCGCCAGCAGCTTGGCCGAGGGACAGGGTTTGGTTGAAGCTTTCTTT. Its protein is CASSLAEGQGLVEAFF. Combining the CDR3 with reference TRBV5-1 and TRBJ1-1 gives the whole variable domain KAGVTQTPRYLIKTRGQQVTLSCSPISGHRSVSWYQQTPGQGLQFLFEYFSETQRNKGNFPGRFSGRQFSNSRSEMNVSTLELGDSALYLCASSLAEGQGLVEAFFGQGTRLTVV.